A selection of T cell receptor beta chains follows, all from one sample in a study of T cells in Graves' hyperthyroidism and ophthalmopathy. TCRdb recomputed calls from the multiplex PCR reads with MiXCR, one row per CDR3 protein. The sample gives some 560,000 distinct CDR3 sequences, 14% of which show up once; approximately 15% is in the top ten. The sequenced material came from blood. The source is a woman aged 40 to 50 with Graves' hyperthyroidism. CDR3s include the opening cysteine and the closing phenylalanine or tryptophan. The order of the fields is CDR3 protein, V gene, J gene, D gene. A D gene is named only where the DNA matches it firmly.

CDR3aa: CATSDPTSGSYNEQFF; v_gene: TRBV24-1; j_gene: TRBJ2-1; d_gene: TRBD2
CDR3aa: CSAKRAAMNTEAFF; v_gene: TRBV20-1; j_gene: TRBJ1-1; d_gene: NA
CDR3aa: CASLAGEAQYF; v_gene: TRBV6-1; j_gene: TRBJ2-5; d_gene: TRBD2
CDR3aa: CASSPRLGGYEQYF; v_gene: TRBV11-3; j_gene: TRBJ2-7; d_gene: NA
CDR3aa: CASSQDRLAGEDEQFF; v_gene: TRBV3-1; j_gene: TRBJ2-1; d_gene: TRBD2
CDR3aa: CASSLVLQASSYEQYF; v_gene: TRBV5-1; j_gene: TRBJ2-7; d_gene: NA
CDR3aa: CASSPFGVSGANVLTF; v_gene: TRBV12-3/TRBV12-4; j_gene: TRBJ2-6; d_gene: NA
CDR3aa: CSATSFYEQYF; v_gene: TRBV20-1; j_gene: TRBJ2-7; d_gene: NA
CDR3aa: CASSVSGEGREQYF; v_gene: TRBV2; j_gene: TRBJ2-7; d_gene: NA
CDR3aa: CSAQPGKSTDTQYF; v_gene: TRBV20-1; j_gene: TRBJ2-3; d_gene: NA
CDR3aa: CSAALSGIYTDTQYF; v_gene: TRBV29-1; j_gene: TRBJ2-3; d_gene: TRBD2
CDR3aa: CASSLRLAETNDEQFF; v_gene: TRBV11-2; j_gene: TRBJ2-1; d_gene: NA
CDR3aa: CASSFRDQETQYF; v_gene: TRBV28; j_gene: TRBJ2-5; d_gene: NA
CDR3aa: CASSGTGGRLNTEAFF; v_gene: TRBV19; j_gene: TRBJ1-1; d_gene: TRBD1
CDR3aa: CASSVVRGELFF; v_gene: TRBV9; j_gene: TRBJ2-2; d_gene: NA
CDR3aa: CASSPRSAGGDTQYF; v_gene: TRBV27; j_gene: TRBJ2-3; d_gene: NA
CDR3aa: CAIRDPSLAGGTYEQYF; v_gene: TRBV10-3; j_gene: TRBJ2-7; d_gene: TRBD2
CDR3aa: CASSPGTAAGHEKLFF; v_gene: TRBV18; j_gene: TRBJ1-4; d_gene: TRBD1
CDR3aa: CASKPRQGISTNEKLFF; v_gene: TRBV28; j_gene: TRBJ1-4; d_gene: TRBD1
CDR3aa: CASSYQGGYEQYF; v_gene: TRBV6-5; j_gene: TRBJ2-7; d_gene: NA
CDR3aa: CASSPQGWDEQYF; v_gene: TRBV12-3/TRBV12-4; j_gene: TRBJ2-7; d_gene: NA
CDR3aa: CASSTGGANTGELFF; v_gene: TRBV18; j_gene: TRBJ2-2; d_gene: NA
CDR3aa: CASGPCSPYEQYF; v_gene: TRBV12-5; j_gene: TRBJ2-7; d_gene: NA
CDR3aa: CASSIMGSGELFF; v_gene: TRBV19; j_gene: TRBJ2-2; d_gene: NA
CDR3aa: CASRVVAGAETQYF; v_gene: TRBV5-1; j_gene: TRBJ2-5; d_gene: TRBD2
CDR3aa: CASSPLAGGLHEQFF; v_gene: TRBV7-2; j_gene: TRBJ2-1; d_gene: TRBD2
CDR3aa: CASSVGSGAEQFF; v_gene: TRBV9; j_gene: TRBJ2-1; d_gene: NA
CDR3aa: CASRPTSGPYNEQFF; v_gene: TRBV19; j_gene: TRBJ2-1; d_gene: TRBD2
CDR3aa: CASSFRFGQAFDQPQHF; v_gene: TRBV5-6; j_gene: TRBJ1-5; d_gene: TRBD1
CDR3aa: CASSFELTCEQYF; v_gene: TRBV12-3/TRBV12-4; j_gene: TRBJ2-7; d_gene: NA
CDR3aa: CASSESMGTHTEAFF; v_gene: TRBV6-1; j_gene: TRBJ1-1; d_gene: NA
CDR3aa: CASAEELAGVDILYF; v_gene: TRBV2; j_gene: TRBJ2-4; d_gene: TRBD2
CDR3aa: CASSPPQELYYGYTF; v_gene: TRBV7-9; j_gene: TRBJ1-2; d_gene: NA
CDR3aa: CASSDSTGVGGEQFF; v_gene: TRBV6-4; j_gene: TRBJ2-1; d_gene: TRBD1
CDR3aa: CASSERQGHEQYF; v_gene: TRBV6-1; j_gene: TRBJ2-7; d_gene: NA
CDR3aa: CASSGGQPNEKLFF; v_gene: TRBV5-1; j_gene: TRBJ1-4; d_gene: TRBD1
CDR3aa: CASSTGTGTAQYF; v_gene: TRBV12-3/TRBV12-4; j_gene: TRBJ2-5; d_gene: TRBD1
CDR3aa: CASRSTEVYGYTF; v_gene: TRBV5-1; j_gene: TRBJ1-2; d_gene: NA
CDR3aa: CASSHTRTGVALGEQFF; v_gene: TRBV3-1; j_gene: TRBJ2-1; d_gene: TRBD1
CDR3aa: CASSYGLAAYNEQFF; v_gene: TRBV7-3; j_gene: TRBJ2-1; d_gene: TRBD2
CDR3aa: CASSSGLLTKNIQYF; v_gene: TRBV7-3; j_gene: TRBJ2-4; d_gene: NA